What follows describes a single TCR beta chain. Its binding antigen is unknown. Per-base qualities were not stored, and no clone one base away is much larger. V drops 6 bases and J drops 6 bases, leaving 12 bases in between. Taken from cysteine to phenylalanine, the CDR3 has 12 residues. Here the CDR3 DNA is all that survives: 36 bases in frame from base 1. CDR1 and CDR2 are read off the germline V gene as MDHEN and SYDVKM. This record comes from a study of blood T cell repertoires in COVID-19 (dated by TCRdb to 2020 to 2021). For the study in its entirety: Collaborator samples came from the United States, Italy and Spain and covered acute and convalescent phases of COVID-19. The repertoires were made available in a free public database intended to serve as a resource for research on the immune response to SARS-CoV-2. The prospective study material was composed of cDNA or gDNA derived from T cells, B-cell-depleted T cells, or PBMCs. The samples were drawn from the first 160 participants of the ongoing ImmuneRACE study and from roughly 1,300 subjects provided by 6 global collaborators. Deeply sampled blood TCRbeta repertoires from subjects exposed to, actively infected with, or recovered from COVID-19 were included in the dataset. Where available, HLA class I and class II types were taken from metadata supplied by the sample provider and were not determined by assay-based typing. Sample metadata almost always included a de-identified subject ID, COVID-19 status, age in years and sex.

Broad study findings and their caveats: The amount of clinical and demographic metadata varied by source and participant and was provided uncurated.

The collaborating institutions used their own protocols to collect whole blood in K2EDTA tubes. For TCRbeta analysis, collaborators shipped samples in one of three forms: frozen whole blood, isolated PBMCs, or DNA extracted from either of those sample types. TCRbeta CDR3 regions were amplified from genomic DNA by means of the immunoSEQ Assay, a bias-controlled multiplex PCR. In the authors' own workflow: The number of nucleated cells in each sample was estimated from the amplification of reference gene primers within the assay. To quantify the absolute abundance of each unique TCRbeta CDR3 rearrangement, sequence reads were collapsed and filtered. Productive Simpson clonality was computed per sample as the square root of Simpson's diversity index over productive rearrangements. The table comes from immuneACCESS by way of TCRdb, which keeps in-frame sequences with V and J called. Part of the clones is missing from these tables; in studies checked, under half for an unresolved V gene and the rest for unknown reasons. V, J and clone size were drawn from that table, and D and trimming were deduced from the DNA. Counted in this sample were about 210,000 clones; about 90% of them appeared once. The top ten clonotypes cover 1% to 1.5% of the sample.

The chain links TRBV28 with TRBJ2-7; the D gene is perhaps TRBD2, on 5 matching bases. The material sequenced was peripheral blood. The source of this sequence is a man aged 30 to 39 with acute or convalescent COVID-19. Read as DNA, the sequence is TGTGCCAGCAGATCCGGGGTGAGCGAGCAGTACTTC. It translates to CASRSGVSEQYF.